This record looks at one T cell receptor beta chain sequence and its context. CDR3 length: 12 residues. Germline V gene data show CDR1 as LNHDA and CDR2 as SQIVND (reference sequence). With 5 bases removed from V and 4 bases from J, the gap between germline ends came to 8 bases. This sample is part of a study of shared clonotypes between healthy human individuals. Study at large: A donor's plate count was three for CD4 naive and three for CD4 memory; CD8 naive had two and CD8 memory one.

The assay used deep level. The repertoire was sequenced with immunoSEQ multiplex PCR; TCRdb's copy has only in-frame clones and lacks some. The sample records roughly 2 million clones, approximately 94% being singletons. This TCR was recovered from a man younger than 30 in good health. The specimen sequenced was naive CD4+ T cells sorted from blood. Subset here: CD45RA+ positively selected. The genes are TRBV19 and TRBJ2-5; D not certain. Here the CDR3 DNA reads TGTGCCAGTAGTCGAAGTTCAGAGACCCAGTACTTC. This encodes CASSRSSETQYF.